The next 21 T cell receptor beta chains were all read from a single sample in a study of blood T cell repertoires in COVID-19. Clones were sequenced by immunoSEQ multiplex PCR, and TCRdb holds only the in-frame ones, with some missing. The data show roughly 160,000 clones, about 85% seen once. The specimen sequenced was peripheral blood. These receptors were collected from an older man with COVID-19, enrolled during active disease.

In DNA form, the CDR3 reads TGTGCCAGCAGTTTAATGTGGGGGGTCGGGGAGCTGTTTTTT. Amino acids: CASSLMWGVGELFF. This chain connects TRBV28 to TRBJ2-2; tentative D call: TRBD2 (6 bases). The germline V and J ends were trimmed by 2 bases and 7 bases, with 11 bases remaining between them. The germline CDR1 and CDR2 sequences are MDHEN and SYDVKM. This CDR3 region has 14 residues.

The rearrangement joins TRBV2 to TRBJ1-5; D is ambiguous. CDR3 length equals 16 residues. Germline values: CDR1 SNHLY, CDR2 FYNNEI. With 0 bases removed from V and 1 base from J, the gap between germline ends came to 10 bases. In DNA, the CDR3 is TGTGCCAGCAGTGAAGCGCTTTCGGGAAGCAATCAGCCCCAGCATTTT. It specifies CASSEALSGSNQPQHF. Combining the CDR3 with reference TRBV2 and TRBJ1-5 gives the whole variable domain EPEVTQTPSHQVTQMGQEVILRCVPISNHLYFYWYRQILGQKVEFLVSFYNNEISEKSEIFDDQFSVERPDGSNFTLKIRSTKLEDSAMYFCASSEALSGSNQPQHFGDGTRLSIL.

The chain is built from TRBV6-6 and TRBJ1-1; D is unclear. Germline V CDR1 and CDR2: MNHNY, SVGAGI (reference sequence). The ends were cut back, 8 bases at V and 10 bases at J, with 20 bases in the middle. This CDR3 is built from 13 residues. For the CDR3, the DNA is TGTGCCAGCGGCGCGAGCGCCGGAGTGTCAGCTTTCTTT. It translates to CASGASAGVSAFF.

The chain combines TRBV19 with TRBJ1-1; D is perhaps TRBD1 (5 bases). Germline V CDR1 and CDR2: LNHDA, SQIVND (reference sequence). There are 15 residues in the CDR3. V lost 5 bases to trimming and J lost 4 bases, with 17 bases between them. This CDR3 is CASSSIDQGGTEAFF. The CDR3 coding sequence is TGTGCCAGTAGTTCTATCGATCAGGGTGGCACTGAAGCTTTCTTT. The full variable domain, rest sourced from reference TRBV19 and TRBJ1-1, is DGGITQSPKYLFRKEGQNVTLSCEQNLNHDAMYWYRQDPGQGLRLIYYSQIVNDFQKGDIAEGYSVSREKKESFPLTVTSAQKNPTAFYLCASSSIDQGGTEAFFGQGTRLTVV.

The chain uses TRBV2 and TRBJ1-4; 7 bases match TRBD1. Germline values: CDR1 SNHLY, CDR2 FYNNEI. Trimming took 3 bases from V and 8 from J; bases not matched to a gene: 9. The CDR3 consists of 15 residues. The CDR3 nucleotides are TGTGCCAGCAGTGAGCTGACAGGGCTAGCGGAAAAACTGTTTTTT. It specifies CASSELTGLAEKLFF.

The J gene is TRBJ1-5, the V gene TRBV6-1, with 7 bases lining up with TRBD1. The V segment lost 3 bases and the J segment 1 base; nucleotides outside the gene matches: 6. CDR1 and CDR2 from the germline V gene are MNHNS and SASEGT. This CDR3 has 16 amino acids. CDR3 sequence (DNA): TGTGCCAGCAGTGATCTGACAGGGTGGAGCAATCAGCCCCAGCATTTT. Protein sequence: CASSDLTGWSNQPQHF.

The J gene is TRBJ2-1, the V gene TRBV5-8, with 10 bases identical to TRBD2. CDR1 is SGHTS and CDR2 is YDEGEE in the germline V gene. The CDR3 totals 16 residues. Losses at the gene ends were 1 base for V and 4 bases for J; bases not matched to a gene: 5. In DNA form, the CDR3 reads TGTGCCAGCAGCTTGCCCTCTAGCGGGGGATACAATGAGCAGTTCTTC. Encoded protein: CASSLPSSGGYNEQFF.

In nucleotides, the CDR3 is TGTGCCAGCAGCGCTTTCAGAGATACGCAGTATTTT. Translation gives CASSAFRDTQYF. This chain uses TRBV6-6 with TRBJ2-3, with D hard to call. Looked up from germline, CDR1 is MNHNY and CDR2 is SVGAGI (reference sequence). This CDR3 contains 12 residues. V lost 6 bases and J lost 5, with 9 bases in between.

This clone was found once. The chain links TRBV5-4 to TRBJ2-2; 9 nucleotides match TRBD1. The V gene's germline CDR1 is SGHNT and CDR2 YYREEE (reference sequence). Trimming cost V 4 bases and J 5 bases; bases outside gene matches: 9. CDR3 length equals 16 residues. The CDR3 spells CASSLPGQGLTGELFF. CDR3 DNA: TGTGCCAGCAGCCTCCCGGGACAGGGTCTAACCGGGGAGCTGTTTTTT.

CDR3 region: CASSYQHSSYEQYF. Written as DNA, the CDR3 is TGTGCCAGCAGCTACCAACACAGCTCCTACGAGCAGTACTTC. The chain is built from TRBV7-2 and TRBJ2-7; D is undetermined. Germline V CDR1 and CDR2: SGHTA, FQGNSA. CDR3 size: 14 residues. V was clipped by 4 bases and J by 0 bases, with 10 bases between them.

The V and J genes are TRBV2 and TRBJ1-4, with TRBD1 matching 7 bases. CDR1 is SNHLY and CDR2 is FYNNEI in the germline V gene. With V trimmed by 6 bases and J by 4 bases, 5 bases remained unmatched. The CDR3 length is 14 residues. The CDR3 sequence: CASRVTGLNEKLFF. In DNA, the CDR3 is TGTGCCAGCAGGGTGACAGGGCTTAATGAAAAACTGTTTTTT.

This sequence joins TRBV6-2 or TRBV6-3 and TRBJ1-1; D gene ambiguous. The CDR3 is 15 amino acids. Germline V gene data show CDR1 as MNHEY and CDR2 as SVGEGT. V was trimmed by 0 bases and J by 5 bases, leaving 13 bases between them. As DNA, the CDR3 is TGTGCCAGCAGTTACTCGAATAGGGCGGGGACTGAAGCTTTCTTT. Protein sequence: CASSYSNRAGTEAFF.

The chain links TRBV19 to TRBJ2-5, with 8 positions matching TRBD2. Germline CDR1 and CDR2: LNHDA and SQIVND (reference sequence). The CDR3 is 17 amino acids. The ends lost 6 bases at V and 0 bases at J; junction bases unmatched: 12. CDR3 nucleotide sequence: TGTGCCAGTAGCCCCGTGGTAGCGGGGCTGTACCAAGAGACCCAGTACTTC. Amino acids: CASSPVVAGLYQETQYF.

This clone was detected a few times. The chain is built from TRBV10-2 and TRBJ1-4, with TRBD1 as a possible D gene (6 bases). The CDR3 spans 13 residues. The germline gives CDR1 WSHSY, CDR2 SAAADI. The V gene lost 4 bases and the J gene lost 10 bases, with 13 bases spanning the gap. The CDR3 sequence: CASSAPGDGKLFF. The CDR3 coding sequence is TGCGCCAGCAGTGCCCCAGGGGACGGAAAACTGTTTTTT.

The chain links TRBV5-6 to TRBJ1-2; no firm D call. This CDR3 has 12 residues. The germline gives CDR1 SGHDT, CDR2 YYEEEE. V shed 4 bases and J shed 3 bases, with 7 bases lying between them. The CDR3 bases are TGTGCCAGCAGCCTTCAGTACTATGGCTACACCTTC. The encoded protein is CASSLQYYGYTF.

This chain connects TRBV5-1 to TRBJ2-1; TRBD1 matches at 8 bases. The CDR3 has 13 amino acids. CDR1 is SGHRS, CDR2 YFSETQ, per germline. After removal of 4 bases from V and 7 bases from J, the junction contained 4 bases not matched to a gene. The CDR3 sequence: CASSTRTGNEQFF. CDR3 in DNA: TGCGCCAGCAGCACCCGGACAGGGAATGAGCAGTTCTTC.

CDR3 nucleotides: TGTGCCAGTAGTATCCAGGGGACGAGCAATCAGCCCCAGCATTTT. As protein: CASSIQGTSNQPQHF. The chain uses TRBV19 and TRBJ1-5; tentatively, D is TRBD1 (6 bases). Trimming stripped 3 bases from V and 1 base from J, with 10 bases between. CDR1 and CDR2 from the germline V gene are LNHDA and SQIVND (reference sequence). The CDR3 is made up of 15 amino acids.

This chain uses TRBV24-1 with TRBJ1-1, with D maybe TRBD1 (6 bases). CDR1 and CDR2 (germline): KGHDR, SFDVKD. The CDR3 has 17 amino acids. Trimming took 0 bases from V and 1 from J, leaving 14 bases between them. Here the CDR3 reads CATSDLRDIRQNTEAFF. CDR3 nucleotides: TGTGCCACCAGTGATTTGCGGGACATAAGGCAGAACACTGAAGCTTTCTTT.

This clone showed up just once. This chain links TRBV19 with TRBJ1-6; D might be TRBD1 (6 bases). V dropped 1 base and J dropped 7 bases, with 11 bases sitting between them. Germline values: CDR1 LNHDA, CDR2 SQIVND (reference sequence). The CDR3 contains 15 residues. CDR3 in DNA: TGTGCCAGTAGTATAGTTCGCCAGGGGAATTCACCCCTCCACTTT. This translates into CASSIVRQGNSPLHF.

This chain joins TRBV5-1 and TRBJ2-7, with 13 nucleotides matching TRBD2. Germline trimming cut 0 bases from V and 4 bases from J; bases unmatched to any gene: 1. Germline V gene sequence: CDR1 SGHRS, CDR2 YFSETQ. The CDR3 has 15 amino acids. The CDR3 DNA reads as TGCGCCAGCAGCTTGGGGACTAGCGGGGGATACGAGCAGTACTTC. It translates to CASSLGTSGGYEQYF.

The CDR3 nucleotides are TGTGCCAGCAGCTTAGCGTGGCAGGGGACCAATGAGCAGTTCTTC. It translates to CASSLAWQGTNEQFF. The J gene is TRBJ2-1, the V gene TRBV7-2; a possible D gene is TRBD1 (6 bases). This CDR3 region has 15 residues. V lost 0 bases and J lost 6, with 12 bases in between. The germline V gene encodes CDR1 SGHTA and CDR2 FQGNSA.